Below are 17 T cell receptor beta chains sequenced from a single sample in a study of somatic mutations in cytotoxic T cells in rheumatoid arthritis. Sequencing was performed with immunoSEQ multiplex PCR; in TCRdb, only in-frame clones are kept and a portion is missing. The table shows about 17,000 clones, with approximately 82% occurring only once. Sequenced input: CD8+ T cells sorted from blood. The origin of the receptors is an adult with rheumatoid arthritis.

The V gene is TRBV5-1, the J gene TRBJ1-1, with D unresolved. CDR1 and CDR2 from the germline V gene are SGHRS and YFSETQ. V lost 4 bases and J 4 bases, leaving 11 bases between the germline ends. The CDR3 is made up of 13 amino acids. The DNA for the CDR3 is TGCGCCAGCAGCACCTGGATCGGCACTGAAGCTTTCTTT. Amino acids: CASSTWIGTEAFF.

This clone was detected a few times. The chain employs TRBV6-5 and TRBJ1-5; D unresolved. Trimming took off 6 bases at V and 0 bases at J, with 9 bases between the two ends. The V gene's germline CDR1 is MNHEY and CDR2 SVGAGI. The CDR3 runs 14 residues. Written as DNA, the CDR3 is TGTGCCAGCAGACCCGCGGTTAGCAATCAGCCCCAGCATTTT. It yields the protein CASRPAVSNQPQHF.

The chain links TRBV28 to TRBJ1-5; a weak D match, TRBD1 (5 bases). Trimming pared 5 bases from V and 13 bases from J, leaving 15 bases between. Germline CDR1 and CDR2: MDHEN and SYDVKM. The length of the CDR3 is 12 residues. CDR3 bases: TGTGCCAGCAGTCTGGGAGGTGGGGCTCAGCATTTT. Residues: CASSLGGGAQHF. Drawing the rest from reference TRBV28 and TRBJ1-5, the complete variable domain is DVKVTQSSRYLVKRTGEKVFLECVQDMDHENMFWYRQDPGLGLRLIYFSYDVKMKEKGDIPEGYSVSREKKERFSLILESASTNQTSMYLCASSLGGGAQHFGDGTRLSIL.

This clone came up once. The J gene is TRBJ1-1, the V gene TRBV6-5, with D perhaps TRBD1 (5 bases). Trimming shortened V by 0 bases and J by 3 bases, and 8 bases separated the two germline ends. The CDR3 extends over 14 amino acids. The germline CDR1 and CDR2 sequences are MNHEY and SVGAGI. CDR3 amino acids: CASSYSGVDTEAFF. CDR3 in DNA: TGTGCCAGCAGTTACTCAGGGGTTGACACTGAAGCTTTCTTT.

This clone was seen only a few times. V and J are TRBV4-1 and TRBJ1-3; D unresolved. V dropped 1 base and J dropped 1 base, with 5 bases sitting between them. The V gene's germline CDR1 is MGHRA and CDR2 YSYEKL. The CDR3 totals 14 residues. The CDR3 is CASSQGTSGNTIYF. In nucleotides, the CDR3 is TGCGCCAGCAGCCAAGGGACGTCTGGAAACACCATATATTTT.

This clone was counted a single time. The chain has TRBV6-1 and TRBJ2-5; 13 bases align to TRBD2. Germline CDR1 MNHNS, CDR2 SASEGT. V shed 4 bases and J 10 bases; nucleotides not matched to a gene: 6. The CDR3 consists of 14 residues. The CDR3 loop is CASSGLAGGPIQYF. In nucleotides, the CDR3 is TGTGCCAGCAGTGGACTAGCGGGAGGCCCAATCCAGTACTTC.

This CDR3 is CASSSAGALQETQYF. The CDR3 DNA reads TGTGCCAGCAGCTCAGCGGGGGCCCTACAAGAGACCCAGTACTTC. The chain couples TRBV7-9 to TRBJ2-5; 8 positions match TRBD2. CDR3 length: 15 residues. The V gene end was trimmed by 4 bases and the J gene end by 2 bases; junction bases not matched to a gene: 6. Germline CDR1 reads SEHNR; CDR2 reads FQNEAQ (reference sequence). Combining the CDR3 with reference TRBV7-9 and TRBJ2-5 gives the whole variable domain DTGVSQNPRHKITKRGQNVTFRCDPISEHNRLYWYRQTLGQGPEFLTYFQNEAQLEKSRLLSDRFSAERPKGSFSTLEIQRTEQGDSAMYLCASSSAGALQETQYFGPGTRLLVL.

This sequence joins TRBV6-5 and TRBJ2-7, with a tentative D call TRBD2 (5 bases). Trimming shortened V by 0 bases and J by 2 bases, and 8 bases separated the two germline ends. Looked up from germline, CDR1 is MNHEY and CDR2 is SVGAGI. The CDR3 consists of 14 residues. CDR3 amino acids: CASSYSGITYEQYF. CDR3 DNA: TGTGCCAGCAGTTACTCCGGGATCACCTACGAGCAGTACTTC.

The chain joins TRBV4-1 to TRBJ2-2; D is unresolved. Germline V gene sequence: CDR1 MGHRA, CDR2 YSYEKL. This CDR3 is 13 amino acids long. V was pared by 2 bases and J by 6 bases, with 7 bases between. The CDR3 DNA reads TGCGCCAGCAGCCAAAACCCCCCCGGGGAGCTGTTTTTT. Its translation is CASSQNPPGELFF.

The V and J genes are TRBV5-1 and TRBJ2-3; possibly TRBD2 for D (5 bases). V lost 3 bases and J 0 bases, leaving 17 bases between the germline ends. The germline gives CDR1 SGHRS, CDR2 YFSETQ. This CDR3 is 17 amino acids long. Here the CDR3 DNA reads TGCGCCAGCAGCTCCTCACTAGTCGCAACTAGCACAGATACGCAGTATTTT. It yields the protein CASSSSLVATSTDTQYF.

The CDR3 here is CATSSYSNQPQHF. The CDR3 DNA is TGTGCCACCAGCAGTTATAGCAATCAGCCCCAGCATTTT. The chain employs TRBV15 and TRBJ1-5; D not certain. The CDR3 totals 13 residues. The ends were cut back, 3 bases at V and 0 bases at J, with 3 bases in the middle. Germline values: CDR1 LNHNV, CDR2 YYDKDF (reference sequence).

The CDR3 here is CASSFQGAYEQYF. The CDR3 DNA sequence: TGTGCCAGCAGCTTCCAGGGGGCCTACGAGCAGTACTTC. This chain links TRBV5-6 with TRBJ2-7; 7 nucleotides align to TRBD1. Germline-derived CDR1 and CDR2 are SGHDT and YYEEEE. This CDR3 region has 13 residues. J gave up 2 bases and V 2 bases, and 1 base lay outside the gene matches.

CDR3: CASNPGNNYEQYF. CDR3 nucleotides: TGCGCCAGCAACCCCGGGAATAACTACGAGCAGTACTTC. The chain recombines TRBV10-2 with TRBJ2-7, with D possibly matching TRBD2 (5 bases). V lost 7 bases and J lost 3, with 13 bases in between. The CDR3 has 13 amino acids. Germline values: CDR1 WSHSY, CDR2 SAAADI.

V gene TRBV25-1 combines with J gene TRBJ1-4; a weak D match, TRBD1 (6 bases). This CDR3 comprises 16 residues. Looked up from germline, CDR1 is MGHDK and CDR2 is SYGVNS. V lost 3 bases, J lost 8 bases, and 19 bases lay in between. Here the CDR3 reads CASSDDRGALGEKLFF. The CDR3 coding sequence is TGTGCCAGCAGTGATGATCGGGGGGCGCTTGGAGAAAAACTGTTTTTT.

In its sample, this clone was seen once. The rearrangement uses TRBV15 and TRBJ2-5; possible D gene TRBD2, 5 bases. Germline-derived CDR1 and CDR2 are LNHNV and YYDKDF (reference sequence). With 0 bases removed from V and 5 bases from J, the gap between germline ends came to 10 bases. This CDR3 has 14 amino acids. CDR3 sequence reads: CATSRDEGSETQYF. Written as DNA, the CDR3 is TGTGCCACCAGCAGAGATGAAGGGAGCGAGACCCAGTACTTC.

CDR3 bases: TGTGCCAGCAGCTTGGTAGGGGGCGCGGATGGCTACACCTTC. Protein product: CASSLVGGADGYTF. The gene calls are TRBV5-4 and TRBJ1-2, with 7 bases matching TRBD1. Germline CDR1 is SGHNT and CDR2 is YYREEE (reference sequence). V gave up 0 bases and J gave up 6 bases; unmatched junction bases: 5. The CDR3 has 14 amino acids.

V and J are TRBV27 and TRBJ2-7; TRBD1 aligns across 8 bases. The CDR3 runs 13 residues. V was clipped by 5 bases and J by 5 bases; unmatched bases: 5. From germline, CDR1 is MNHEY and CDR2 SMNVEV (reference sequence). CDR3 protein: CASSRRTGNEQYF. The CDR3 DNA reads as TGTGCCAGCAGTCGCAGGACAGGGAACGAGCAGTACTTC.